One T cell receptor (beta chain) is described in this entry. This sample was included in a study of blood T cell repertoires in COVID-19. In the study overall: Material from acute and convalescent COVID-19 was sourced from the United States, Italy and Spain. Sources were T cells, B-cell-depleted T cells, or PBMCs; the material itself was cDNA or gDNA.

Source study methods: Quantification of nucleated cells was approximated via reference gene primer amplification. The data were produced by immunoSEQ multiplex PCR, yet TCRdb's version contains in-frame clones alone and is incomplete. V, J and clone size reflect that table, while D and trimming were determined from the DNA. The repertoire has 150,000 or so clones, less than 90% of them found once; the top ten carry around a quarter. Germline CDR1 LGHDT, CDR2 YNNKEL (reference sequence). CDR3 length equals 15 residues. V trimming: 4 bases; J trimming: 2 bases; junction bases outside the gene matches: 8.

The sample was peripheral blood. The chain combines TRBV3-1 (or the pseudogene TRBV3-2) with TRBJ2-7; 7 positions agree with TRBD2. The clonotype originates from a man in his fifties or sixties with acute or convalescent COVID-19. This CDR3 is CASSPSPTSAYEQYF. The CDR3 DNA follows: TGTGCCAGCAGCCCGTCCCCTACTAGCGCCTACGAGCAGTACTTC.